The TCR beta chain described here comes from a study of T cell clonality in common variable immunodeficiency. The V end lost 5 bases, the J end lost 5 bases, and 16 bases lay between the germline ends. There are 14 residues in the CDR3. Germline CDR1 SGHVS, CDR2 FQNEAQ. Clones were read by immunoSEQ multiplex PCR, and TCRdb kept only the in-frame ones, dropping some. There are about 64,000 clones in the sample, none observed a single time. This clone has ten or more counts. The read terminates 3 residues before the CDR3 end, so the remaining end is supplied by the germline J gene. The source is a person aged 18 to 75 in good health. Sequenced material: peripheral blood mononuclear cells. This chain uses TRBV7-8 with TRBJ2-7, with TRBD2 as a possible D gene (5 bases). CDR3 bases read: TGTGCCAGCAGCCGGACTGGCGGATGGGACGAG. It is translated as CASSRTGGWDE. The complete CDR3 protein is CASSRTGGWDEQYF.